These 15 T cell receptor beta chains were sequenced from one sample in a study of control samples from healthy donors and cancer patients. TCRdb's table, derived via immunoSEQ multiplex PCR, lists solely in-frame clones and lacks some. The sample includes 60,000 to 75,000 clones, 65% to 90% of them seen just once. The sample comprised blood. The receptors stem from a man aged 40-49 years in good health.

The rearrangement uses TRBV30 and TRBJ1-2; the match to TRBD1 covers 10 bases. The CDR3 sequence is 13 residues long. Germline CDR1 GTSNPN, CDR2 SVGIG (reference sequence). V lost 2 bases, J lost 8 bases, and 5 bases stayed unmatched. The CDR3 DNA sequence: TGTGCCTGGAGTCTCGGACAGGGGGACGGCTACACCTTC. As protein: CAWSLGQGDGYTF.

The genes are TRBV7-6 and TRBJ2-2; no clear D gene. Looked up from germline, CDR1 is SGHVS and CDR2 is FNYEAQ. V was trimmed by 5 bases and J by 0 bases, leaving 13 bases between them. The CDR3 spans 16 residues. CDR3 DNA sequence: TGTGCCAGCAGCCACGTCTACGGAGCGAACACCGGGGAGCTGTTTTTT. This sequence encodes CASSHVYGANTGELFF.

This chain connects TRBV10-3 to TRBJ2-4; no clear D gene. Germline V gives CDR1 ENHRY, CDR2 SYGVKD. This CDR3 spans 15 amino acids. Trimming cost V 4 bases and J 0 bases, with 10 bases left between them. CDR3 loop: CAISVDGVAKNIQYF. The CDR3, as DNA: TGTGCCATCAGTGTTGACGGAGTAGCCAAAAACATTCAGTACTTC.

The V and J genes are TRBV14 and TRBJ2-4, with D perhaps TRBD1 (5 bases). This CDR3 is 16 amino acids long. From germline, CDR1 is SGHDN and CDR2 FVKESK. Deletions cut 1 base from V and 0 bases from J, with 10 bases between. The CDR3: CASSQGMGLAKNIQYF. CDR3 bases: TGTGCCAGCAGCCAAGGTATGGGGCTAGCCAAAAACATTCAGTACTTC.

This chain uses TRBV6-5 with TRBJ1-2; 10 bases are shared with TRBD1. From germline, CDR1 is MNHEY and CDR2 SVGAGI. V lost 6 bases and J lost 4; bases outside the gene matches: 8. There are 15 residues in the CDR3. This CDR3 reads CASSGTGVISYGYTF. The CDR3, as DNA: TGTGCCAGCAGCGGGACAGGGGTCATTAGCTATGGCTACACCTTC.

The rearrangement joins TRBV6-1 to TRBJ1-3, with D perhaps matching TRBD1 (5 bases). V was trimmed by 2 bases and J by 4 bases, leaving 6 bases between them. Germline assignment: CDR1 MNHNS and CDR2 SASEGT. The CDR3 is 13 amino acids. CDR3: CASSERQGNTIYF. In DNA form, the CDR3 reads TGTGCCAGCAGTGAAAGACAGGGAAACACCATATATTTT.

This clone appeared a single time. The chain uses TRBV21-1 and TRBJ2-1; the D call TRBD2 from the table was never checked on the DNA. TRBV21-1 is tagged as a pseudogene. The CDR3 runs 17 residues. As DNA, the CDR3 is TGTGCCAGCAGCAAAATGTCTAGCGGGAGCTCCTACAATGAGCAGTTCTTC. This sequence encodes CASSKMSSGSSYNEQFF.

The CDR3 DNA reads as TGCGCCAGCAGCCTGGGACAGACCTACGAGCAGTACTTC. Its protein is CASSLGQTYEQYF. The gene calls are TRBV4-3 and TRBJ2-7; 7 positions match TRBD1. Germline values: CDR1 LGHNA, CDR2 YSLEER. This CDR3 comprises 13 residues. Trimming cost V 4 bases and J 2 bases; bases outside gene matches: 2.

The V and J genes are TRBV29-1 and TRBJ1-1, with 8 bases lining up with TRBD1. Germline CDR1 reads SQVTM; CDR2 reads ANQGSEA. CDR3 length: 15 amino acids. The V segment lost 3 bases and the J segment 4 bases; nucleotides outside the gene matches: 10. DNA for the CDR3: TGCAGCGTTGACCCGGGACAGGCGTCCTTCACTGAAGCTTTCTTT. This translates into CSVDPGQASFTEAFF.

CDR3 sequence: CASSPAQTTDTQYF. The CDR3 DNA follows: TGTGCCAGCTCACCCGCTCAAACCACAGATACGCAGTATTTT. This chain uses TRBV18 with TRBJ2-3; no definite D call. Trimming pared 3 bases from V and 2 bases from J, leaving 9 bases between. Germline assignment: CDR1 KGHSH and CDR2 LQKENI. The CDR3 is 14 amino acids.

The CDR3 sequence is CASSFGTAVGTANTDTQYF. The DNA for the CDR3 is TGCGCCAGCAGCTTTGGGACCGCCGTTGGGACAGCTAACACAGATACGCAGTATTTT. This chain links TRBV5-1 with TRBJ2-3, with TRBD1 matching 7 bases. With V trimmed by 2 bases and J by 2 bases, 17 bases remained unmatched. The CDR3 is 19 residues long. Looked up from germline, CDR1 is SGHRS and CDR2 is YFSETQ.

The CDR3 DNA follows: TGTGCCTTCGGGGGGGGAAGCCCCTACGAGCAGTACTTC. Protein: CAFGGGSPYEQYF. The genes are TRBV7-2 and TRBJ2-7, with TRBD2 identical over 8 bases. CDR1 and CDR2 (germline): SGHTA, FQGNSA. The V segment lost 11 bases and the J segment 2 bases; nucleotides outside the gene matches: 8. CDR3 length: 13 residues.

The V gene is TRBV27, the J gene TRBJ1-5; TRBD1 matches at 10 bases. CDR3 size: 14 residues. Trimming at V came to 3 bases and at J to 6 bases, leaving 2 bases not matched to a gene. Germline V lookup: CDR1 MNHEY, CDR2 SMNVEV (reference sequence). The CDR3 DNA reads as TGTGCCAGCAGTTTGACAGGGGGCCTTCAGCCCCAGCATTTT. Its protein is CASSLTGGLQPQHF.

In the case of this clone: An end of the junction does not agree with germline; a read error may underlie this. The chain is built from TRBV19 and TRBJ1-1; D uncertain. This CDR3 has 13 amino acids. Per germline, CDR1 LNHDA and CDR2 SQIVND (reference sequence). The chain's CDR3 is CASTMRGNAEAFF. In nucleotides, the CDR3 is TGTGCCAGTACAATGAGAGGGAACGCTGAAGCTTTCTTT.

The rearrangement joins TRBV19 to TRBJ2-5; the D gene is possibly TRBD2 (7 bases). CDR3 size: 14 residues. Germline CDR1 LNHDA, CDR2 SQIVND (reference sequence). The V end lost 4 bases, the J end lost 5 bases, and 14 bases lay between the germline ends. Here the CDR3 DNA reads TGTGCCAGTAGTACAAGGGGGGGCCGGGAGACCCAGTACTTC. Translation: CASSTRGGRETQYF.